This T cell receptor beta chain is from a study of T cell responses to AZD1222 COVID-19 vaccine. Study-level information: Both about-4-week and about-12-week second-dose recipients were combined. Study-level results: Rises in breadth and depth of Spike-specific TCRs came after two AZD1222 doses. Baseline seropositivity occurred in only a handful of AZD1222 recipients. Within unmutated variant regions lay the reported targets of nearly half of spike-specific TCRs.

Points on this clone: Its matching antigen is unknown.

The data were produced by immunoSEQ multiplex PCR, yet TCRdb's version contains in-frame clones alone and is incomplete. The table lists more than 85,000 clones, about nine tenths of them singletons. This clonotype originated in an adult in good health. The sequencing used peripheral blood, collected on day 0 of AZD1222 vaccination.

CDR3 protein: CASSRTIGSTDTQYF. The CDR3 DNA is TGTGCCAGTAGTCGGACTATAGGGAGCACAGATACGCAGTATTTT. The V call is TRBV19, the J call TRBJ2-3, with a weak D call TRBD2 (6 bases). The V and J ends lost 5 bases and 0 bases respectively, with 12 bases between them. Germline V gene lookup returns CDR1 LNHDA and CDR2 SQIVND (reference sequence). This CDR3 has 15 residues. The full variable domain, its missing parts supplied by reference TRBV19 and TRBJ2-3, is DGGITQSPKYLFRKEGQNVTLSCEQNLNHDAMYWYRQDPGQGLRLIYYSQIVNDFQKGDIAEGYSVSREKKESFPLTVTSAQKNPTAFYLCASSRTIGSTDTQYFGPGTRLTVL.